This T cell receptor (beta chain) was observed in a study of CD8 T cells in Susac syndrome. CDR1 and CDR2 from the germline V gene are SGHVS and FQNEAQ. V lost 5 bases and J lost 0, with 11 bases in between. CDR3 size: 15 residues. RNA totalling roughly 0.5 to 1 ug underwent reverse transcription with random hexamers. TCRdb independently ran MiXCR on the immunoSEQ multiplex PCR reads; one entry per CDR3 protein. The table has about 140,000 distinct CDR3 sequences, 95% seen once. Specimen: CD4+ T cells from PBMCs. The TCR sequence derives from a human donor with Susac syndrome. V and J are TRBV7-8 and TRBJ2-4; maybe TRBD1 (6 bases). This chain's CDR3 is CASSRDTRAKNIQYF. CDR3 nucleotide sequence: TGTGCCAGCAGCCGGGACACCCGAGCCAAAAACATTCAGTACTTC.